The text below deals with one T cell receptor beta chain. Germline CDR1 reads MGHRA; CDR2 reads YSYEKL. Trimming removed 0 bases from V and 4 bases from J, with 13 bases in between. The CDR3 extends over 16 amino acids. Deep was the level used in running the assay. Using immunoSEQ multiplex PCR, the repertoire was profiled, and TCRdb retains in-frame clones only, with some absent. Of 2 million to 3 million clones listed, 93% are singletons. This specimen comes from a study of shared clonotypes between healthy human individuals. The origin of this receptor is a man aged 18 to 29 in good health. Some clones in this sample may be carry-over from other donors' samples. The V call is TRBV4-1, the J call TRBJ1-3, with TRBD1 as a possible D gene (6 bases). The sample taken for sequencing was naive CD4+ T cells from PBMCs. The subset here: CD45RA+ positively selected. The CDR3 DNA sequence: TGCGCCAGCAGCCAAGATCCGGGGGCAACGGGAAACACCATATATTTT. This gives the protein CASSQDPGATGNTIYF.